This T cell receptor (beta chain) comes out of a study of T cell changes during pregnancy in multiple sclerosis. The ends were cut back, 7 bases at V and 3 bases at J, with 15 bases in the middle. There are 14 residues in the CDR3. Germline V gives CDR1 LNHNV, CDR2 YYDKDF (reference sequence). Here immunoSEQ multiplex PCR was the method, and the copy in TCRdb shows in-frame clones only, minus some. The table lists around 40,000 clones, 91% of them singletons. Sequencing used CD8+ T cells from peripheral blood mononuclear cells, obtained in the second trimester of pregnancy. The V gene is TRBV15, the J gene TRBJ1-1; no clear D gene. The origin of this receptor is a female donor with multiple sclerosis, enrolled in a pregnancy study. The CDR3 nucleotides read TGTGCCACCACCAATCCCCAGGATTACACTGAAGCTTTCTTT. Protein: CATTNPQDYTEAFF.